This TCR beta chain stems from a study of blood T cell repertoires in COVID-19. Across the whole study: Material from acute and convalescent COVID-19 was sourced from the United States, Italy and Spain. T cells, B-cell-depleted T cells, or PBMCs supplied cDNA or gDNA.

Original processing methods: Using reference gene primer amplification, nucleated cell counts were estimated. Using immunoSEQ multiplex PCR, the repertoire was profiled, and TCRdb retains in-frame clones only, with some absent. The D gene and trimming were derived from the DNA, and the V and J assignments and clone size from that table. The sample gives 75,000 to 90,000 clones, 75% to 85% of which show up once; around 12% is in the top ten. V was cut by 4 bases and J by 7 bases, with 20 bases left in between. The germline V gene has CDR1 MNHEY and CDR2 SMNVEV (reference sequence). The CDR3 has 16 residues.

Specimen: peripheral blood. The chain employs TRBV27 and TRBJ2-1; TRBD1 might be the D (6 bases). The clonotype comes from a woman aged 40 to 50 with active or convalescent COVID-19. The CDR3 nucleotides are TGTGCCAGCAGTTCTCCTTGGCCTTCAGGGGAGAATGAGCAGTTCTTC. It is translated as CASSSPWPSGENEQFF.